Given below is one TCR beta chain in context. The entry originates in a study of blood T cell repertoires in COVID-19. Study-level information: In each case, the material was cDNA or gDNA derived from T cells, B-cell-depleted T cells, or PBMCs.

Assay used: immunoSEQ multiplex PCR; TCRdb lists only in-frame clones, some missing. The sample holds some 180,000 clones; 85% to 90% are singletons and the top ten take just over 2.5%. Germline lookup yields CDR1 MDHEN and CDR2 SYDVKM. The CDR3 extends over 15 amino acids. V lost 6 bases, J lost 6 bases, and 8 bases stayed unmatched. The chain joins TRBV28 to TRBJ1-5, with 10 bases identical to TRBD1. The sequenced material came from peripheral blood. The receptor comes from a woman of 80 years or more with COVID-19, enrolled during active disease. The CDR3 sequence: CASSLMTGGLQPQHF. Here the CDR3 DNA reads TGTGCCAGCAGCCTCATGACAGGGGGCCTTCAGCCCCAGCATTTT.